Listed here is a single T cell receptor (beta chain). Its antigen remains unidentified. This record belongs to a study of T cell responses to AZD1222 COVID-19 vaccine. Sequencing was performed with immunoSEQ multiplex PCR; in TCRdb, only in-frame clones are kept and a portion is missing. The data show tens of thousands of clones, approximately 90% seen once. General study points: Reports say nearly half of spike-specific TCRs go after unmutated variant regions.

V lost 9 bases and J 0 bases, leaving 9 bases between the germline ends. Germline assignment: CDR1 SNHLY and CDR2 FYNNEI. The length of the CDR3 is 13 residues. The chain couples TRBV2 to TRBJ1-3; no firm D call. This TCR derives from an adult who received the AZD1222 COVID-19 vaccine. Sequencing used peripheral blood, obtained 28 days after the second AZD1222 dose. Here the CDR3 reads CASARISGNTIYF. The CDR3 nucleotides read TGTGCCAGTGCTAGGATCTCTGGAAACACCATATATTTT.